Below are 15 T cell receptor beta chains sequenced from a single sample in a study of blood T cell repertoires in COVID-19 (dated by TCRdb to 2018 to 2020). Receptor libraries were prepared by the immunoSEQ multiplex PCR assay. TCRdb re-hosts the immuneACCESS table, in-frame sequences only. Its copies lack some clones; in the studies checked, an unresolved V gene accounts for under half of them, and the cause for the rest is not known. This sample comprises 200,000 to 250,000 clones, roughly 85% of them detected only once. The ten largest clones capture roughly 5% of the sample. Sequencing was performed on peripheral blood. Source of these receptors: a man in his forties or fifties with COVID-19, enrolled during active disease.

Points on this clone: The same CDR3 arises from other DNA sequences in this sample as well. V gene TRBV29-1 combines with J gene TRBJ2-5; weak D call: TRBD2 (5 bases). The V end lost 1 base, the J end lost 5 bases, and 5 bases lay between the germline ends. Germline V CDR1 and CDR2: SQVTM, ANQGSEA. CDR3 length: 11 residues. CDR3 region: CSVEGGETQYF. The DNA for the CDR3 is TGCAGCGTTGAAGGAGGGGAGACCCAGTACTTC.

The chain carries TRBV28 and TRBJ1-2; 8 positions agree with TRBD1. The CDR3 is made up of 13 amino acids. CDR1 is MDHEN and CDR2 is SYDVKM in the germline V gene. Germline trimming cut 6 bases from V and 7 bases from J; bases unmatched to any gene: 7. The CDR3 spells CASSQTDRGGYTF. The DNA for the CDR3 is TGTGCCAGCAGCCAGACCGACAGGGGTGGCTACACCTTC.

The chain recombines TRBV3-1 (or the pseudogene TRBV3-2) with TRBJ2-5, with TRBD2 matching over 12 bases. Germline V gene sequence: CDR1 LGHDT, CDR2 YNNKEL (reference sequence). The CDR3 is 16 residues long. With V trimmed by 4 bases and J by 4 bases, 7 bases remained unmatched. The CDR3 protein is CASSRGLAGGRETQYF. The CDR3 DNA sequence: TGTGCCAGCAGCCGCGGGCTAGCGGGGGGGCGAGAGACCCAGTACTTC.

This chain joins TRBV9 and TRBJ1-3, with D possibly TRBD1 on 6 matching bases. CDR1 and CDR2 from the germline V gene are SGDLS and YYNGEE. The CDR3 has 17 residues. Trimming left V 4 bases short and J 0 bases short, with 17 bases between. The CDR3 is CASSLQGDQYSGNTIYF. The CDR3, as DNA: TGTGCCAGCAGCCTACAGGGCGACCAATACTCTGGAAACACCATATATTTT.

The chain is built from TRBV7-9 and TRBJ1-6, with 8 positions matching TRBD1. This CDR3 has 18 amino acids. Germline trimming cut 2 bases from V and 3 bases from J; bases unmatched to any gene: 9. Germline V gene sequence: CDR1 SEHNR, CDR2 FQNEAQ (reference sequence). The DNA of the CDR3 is TGTGCCAGCAGCTTAAGGCCGCTTGGACAGGGCTATAATTCACCCCTCCACTTT. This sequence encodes CASSLRPLGQGYNSPLHF.

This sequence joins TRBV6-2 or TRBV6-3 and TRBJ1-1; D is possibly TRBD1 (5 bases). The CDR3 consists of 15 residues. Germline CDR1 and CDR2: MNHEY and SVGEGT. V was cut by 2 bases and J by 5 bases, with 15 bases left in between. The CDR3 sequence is CASSYPDGGGTEAFF. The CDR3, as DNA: TGTGCCAGCAGTTACCCGGATGGGGGGGGAACTGAAGCTTTCTTT.

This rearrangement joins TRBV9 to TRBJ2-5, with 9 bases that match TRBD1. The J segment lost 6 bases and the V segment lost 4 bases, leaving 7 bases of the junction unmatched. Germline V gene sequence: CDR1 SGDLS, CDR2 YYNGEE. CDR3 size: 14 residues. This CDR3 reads CASSRDRAVKTQYF. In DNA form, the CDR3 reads TGTGCCAGCAGCAGGGACAGGGCGGTGAAGACCCAGTACTTC. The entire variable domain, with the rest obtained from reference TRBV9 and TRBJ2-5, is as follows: DSGVTQTPKHLITATGQRVTLRCSPRSGDLSVYWYQQSLDQGLQFLIQYYNGEERAKGNILERFSAQQFPDLHSELNLSSLELGDSALYFCASSRDRAVKTQYFGPGTRLLVL.

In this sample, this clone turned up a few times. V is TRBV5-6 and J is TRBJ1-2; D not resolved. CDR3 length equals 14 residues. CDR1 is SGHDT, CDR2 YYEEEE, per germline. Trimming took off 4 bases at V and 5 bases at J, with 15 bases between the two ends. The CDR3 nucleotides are TGTGCCAGCAGCAAAGGACTGATGACTTATGGCTACACCTTC. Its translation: CASSKGLMTYGYTF.

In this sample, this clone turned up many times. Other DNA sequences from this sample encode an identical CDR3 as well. The CDR3 here is CSARGLDEQFF. CDR3 coding DNA: TGCAGTGCTAGGGGGCTGGATGAGCAGTTCTTC. This chain connects TRBV20-1 to TRBJ2-1; D is possibly TRBD1 (5 bases). Trimming removed 3 bases from V and 8 bases from J, with 8 bases in between. The CDR3 is 11 residues long. Per the germline V gene, CDR1 is DFQATT and CDR2 is SNEGSKA (reference sequence).

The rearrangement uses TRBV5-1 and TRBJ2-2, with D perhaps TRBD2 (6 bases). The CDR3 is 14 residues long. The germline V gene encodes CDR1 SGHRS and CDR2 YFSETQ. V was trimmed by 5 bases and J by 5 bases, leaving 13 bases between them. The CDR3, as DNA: TGCGCCAGCAGATCAGAGGGGAGGACCGGGGAGCTGTTTTTT. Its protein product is CASRSEGRTGELFF.

The CDR3 spells CASSYTGGSGNTIYF. As DNA, the CDR3 is TGTGCCAGCAGTTACACAGGGGGCTCTGGAAACACCATATATTTT. The chain is built from TRBV6-5 and TRBJ1-3; TRBD1 agrees at 8 bases. From germline, CDR1 is MNHEY and CDR2 SVGAGI. The CDR3 spans 15 residues. The V and J ends lost 2 bases and 0 bases, in that order; junction bases with no gene match: 0.

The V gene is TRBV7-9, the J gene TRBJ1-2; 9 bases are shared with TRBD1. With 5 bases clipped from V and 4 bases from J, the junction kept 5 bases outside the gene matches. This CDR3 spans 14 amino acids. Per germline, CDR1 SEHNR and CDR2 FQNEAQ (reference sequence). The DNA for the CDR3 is TGTGCCAGCAGCCTCGACAGGGGGGGCTATGGCTACACCTTC. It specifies CASSLDRGGYGYTF.

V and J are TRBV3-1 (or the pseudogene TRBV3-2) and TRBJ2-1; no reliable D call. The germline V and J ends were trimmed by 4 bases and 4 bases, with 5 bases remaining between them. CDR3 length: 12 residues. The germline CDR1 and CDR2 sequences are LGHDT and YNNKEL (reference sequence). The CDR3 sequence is CASSPLYNEQFF. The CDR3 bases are TGTGCCAGCAGCCCACTTTACAATGAGCAGTTCTTC.

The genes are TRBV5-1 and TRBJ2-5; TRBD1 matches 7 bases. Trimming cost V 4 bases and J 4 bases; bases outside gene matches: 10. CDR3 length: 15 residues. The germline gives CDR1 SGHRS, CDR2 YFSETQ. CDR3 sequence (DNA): TGCGCCAGCAGCCTGGGACAGCCCCACGGAGAGACCCAGTACTTC. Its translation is CASSLGQPHGETQYF.

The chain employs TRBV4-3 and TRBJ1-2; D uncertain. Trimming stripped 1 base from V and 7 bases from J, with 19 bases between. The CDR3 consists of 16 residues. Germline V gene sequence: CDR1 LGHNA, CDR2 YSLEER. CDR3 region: CASSQGNFGKAVGYTF. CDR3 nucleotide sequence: TGCGCCAGCAGCCAAGGAAACTTCGGGAAAGCGGTTGGCTACACCTTC.